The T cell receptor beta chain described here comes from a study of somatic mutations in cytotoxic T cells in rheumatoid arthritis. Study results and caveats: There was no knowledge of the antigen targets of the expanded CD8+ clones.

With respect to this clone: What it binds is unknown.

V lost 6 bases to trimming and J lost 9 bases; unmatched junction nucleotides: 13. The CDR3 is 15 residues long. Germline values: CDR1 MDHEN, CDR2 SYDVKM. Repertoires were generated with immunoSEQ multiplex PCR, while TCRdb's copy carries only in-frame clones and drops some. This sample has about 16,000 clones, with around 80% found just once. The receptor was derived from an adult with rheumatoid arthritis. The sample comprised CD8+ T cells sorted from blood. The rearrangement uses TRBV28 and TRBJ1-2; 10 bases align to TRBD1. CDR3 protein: CASSTHWTGGSRYTF. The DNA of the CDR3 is TGTGCCAGCAGCACACATTGGACAGGGGGGTCCCGCTACACCTTC.